Listed here is a single TCR beta chain. The antigen is unknown. V was pared by 3 bases and J by 0 bases, with 9 bases between. The CDR3 runs 16 residues. Germline V gene data show CDR1 as MNHEY and CDR2 as SMNVEV (reference sequence). The data originate from a study of cytomegalovirus exposure and HLA in healthy donors. On the study more broadly: Out of 150 million to 200 million T cells, an earlier analysis found around 110 million unique TCR beta sequences in total. Study findings and constraints: Overall, around 160 TCR beta chains were annotated as cytomegalovirus-associated. In a later analysis, HLA-associated TCR beta chains were more clonally expanded than equally common others. A missense DCLRE1C variant was associated with V- and J-gene trimming of TCR beta chains in a later analysis, and an independent cohort replicated the association.

The PCR used 60 Vbeta and 13 Jbeta primers. The data were produced by immunoSEQ multiplex PCR, yet TCRdb's version contains in-frame clones alone and is incomplete. The table shows approximately 82,000 clones, with roughly 72% occurring only once. The receptor was isolated from a woman in her 50s in good health and CMV-seropositive. J is TRBJ2-6 and V is TRBV27, with D tentatively TRBD1 (5 bases). Sequenced sample: PBMCs. The CDR3 sequence is CASSLTAFSGANVLTF. DNA of the CDR3: TGTGCCAGCAGTTTGACAGCCTTCTCTGGGGCCAACGTCCTGACTTTC.